This entry features one T cell receptor (beta chain) sequence. One end of the junction does not line up with germline, which may come from a read error. The use of previously described methods and listed TCR primers produced the bulk TCR libraries. TCRdb analysed the PCR reads with MiXCR anew, one entry per CDR3 protein. The sample lists hundreds of thousands of distinct CDR3 sequences, around 25% seen once, with around 0.78% in the top ten. The data derive from a study of molecular identifiers for immune sequencing clone quantification. Study as a whole: RNA from 20,000 or 100,000 naive CD8 cells was split five ways in replicates, with four sequenced.

Material for sequencing was naive CD8+ T cells from blood, with Jurkat cell RNA spiked in. Described subset: FACS-sorted CD8+CD4-CCR7+CD45RA+ naive T cells. This receptor was taken from a human donor in good health. Some libraries in this study had Jurkat cell RNA spiked in.

CDR3: CASSHQQGGYEHYF. Written as DNA, the CDR3 is TGTGCCAGCAGCCACCAACAGGGAGGCTACGAGCATTACTTC. V usage is TRBV14 and J usage is TRBJ2-7; TRBD1 or TRBD2 may be the D gene (6 bases each). The CDR3 covers 14 residues. CDR1 is SGHDN and CDR2 is FVKESK in the germline V gene. Supplemented by reference TRBV14 and TRBJ2-7, the full variable domain reads EAGVTQFPSHSVIEKGQTVTLRCDPISGHDNLYWYRRVMGKEIKFLLHFVKESKQDESGMPNNRFLAERTGGTYSTLKVQPAELEDSGVYFCASSHQQGGYEHYFGPGTRLTVT.